One and the same sample provided the 13 T cell receptor beta chains below, sequenced in a study of T cell responses to AZD1222 COVID-19 vaccine. Here immunoSEQ multiplex PCR was the method, and the copy in TCRdb shows in-frame clones only, minus some. The sample holds 100,000 to 150,000 clones; over 75% are singletons and the top ten take about 2.7%. Specimen: peripheral blood, collected on day 0 of AZD1222 vaccination. The source is an adult in good health.

This rearrangement joins TRBV14 to TRBJ2-7; D is unresolved. The V gene's germline CDR1 is SGHDN and CDR2 FVKESK. The CDR3 extends over 13 amino acids. With 4 bases removed from V and 5 bases from J, the gap between germline ends came to 12 bases. The CDR3 bases are TGTGCCAGCAGCCCCAACAGAGTCGACGAGCAGTACTTC. Translating it yields CASSPNRVDEQYF. The full variable domain, its missing parts supplied by reference TRBV14 and TRBJ2-7, is EAGVTQFPSHSVIEKGQTVTLRCDPISGHDNLYWYRRVMGKEIKFLLHFVKESKQDESGMPNNRFLAERTGGTYSTLKVQPAELEDSGVYFCASSPNRVDEQYFGPGTRLTVT.

The CDR3: CASSTYGGRINEQFF. CDR3 nucleotide sequence: TGTGCCAGTAGTACCTATGGTGGGAGGATAAATGAGCAGTTCTTC. The J gene is TRBJ2-1, the V gene TRBV19, with D possibly being TRBD2 (6 bases). The CDR3 has 15 residues. Germline CDR1 and CDR2: LNHDA and SQIVND (reference sequence). The V end was cut by 4 bases, the J end by 7 bases, with 17 bases between.

This chain connects TRBV7-9 to TRBJ2-4; possible D gene TRBD2, 5 bases. Trimming cost V 6 bases and J 6 bases, with 18 bases left between them. The CDR3 sequence is 15 residues long. From germline, CDR1 is SEHNR and CDR2 FQNEAQ (reference sequence). DNA for the CDR3: TGTGCCAGCAGTCCAGAGGAACTAGGCGGAAACATTCAGTACTTC. Amino acids: CASSPEELGGNIQYF.

Only one count was recorded for this clone. The genes are TRBV10-3 and TRBJ2-2; no clear D gene. Trimming left V 9 bases short and J 9 bases short, with 11 bases between. Germline loops: CDR1 ENHRY, CDR2 SYGVKD. The CDR3 runs 11 residues. Here the CDR3 DNA reads TGTGCCATTTCGAAATTGCGGGAGCTGTTTTTT. Translated: CAISKLRELFF.

The gene calls are TRBV30 and TRBJ1-2; perhaps TRBD1 as D (5 bases). Trimming shortened V by 1 base and J by 8 bases, and 11 bases separated the two germline ends. In germline, CDR1 is GTSNPN, CDR2 SVGIG (reference sequence). The CDR3 has 12 amino acids. The CDR3 nucleotides read TGTGCCTGGAGTGGCAGGGCAGGGGGCTACACCTTC. The encoded protein is CAWSGRAGGYTF.

The rearrangement links TRBV30 to TRBJ1-1; D is unclear. The CDR3 contains 12 residues. From germline, CDR1 is GTSNPN and CDR2 SVGIG (reference sequence). Trimming removed 2 bases from V and 6 bases from J, with 10 bases in between. The CDR3 coding sequence is TGTGCCTGGAGTAGACCAAACCCTGAAGCTTTCTTT. Amino acid sequence: CAWSRPNPEAFF.

This clone was found a few times. The V call is TRBV10-2, the J call TRBJ1-1; 11 bases are shared with TRBD1. Germline V gives CDR1 WSHSY, CDR2 SAAADI. CDR3 length: 14 residues. Losses at the gene ends were 7 bases for V and 6 bases for J; bases not matched to a gene: 7. Here the CDR3 DNA reads TGCGCCAGCACCACCGGACAGGGGGCCCCTGAAGCTTTCTTT. Translation gives CASTTGQGAPEAFF.

The rearrangement links TRBV6-2 or TRBV6-3 to TRBJ2-1, with D tentatively TRBD2 (6 bases). The CDR3 sequence is 13 residues long. CDR1 is MNHEY, CDR2 SVGEGT, per germline. V dropped 6 bases and J dropped 9 bases, with 15 bases sitting between them. Here the CDR3 DNA reads TGTGCCAGCAGCCGCCAACGGACTATTGAGCAGTTCTTC. It encodes CASSRQRTIEQFF.

This chain uses TRBV28 with TRBJ1-3, with D unresolved. V was clipped by 6 bases and J by 0 bases, with 9 bases between them. The CDR3 extends over 14 amino acids. Germline CDR1 is MDHEN and CDR2 is SYDVKM. The CDR3 region has the DNA TGTGCCAGCAGCCTTGCCCTCTCTGGAAACACCATATATTTT. Translated, it gives CASSLALSGNTIYF.

CDR3 sequence reads: CASSSTGVWNTEAFF. The DNA for the CDR3 is TGTGCCAGCAGTTCTACAGGGGTTTGGAACACTGAAGCTTTCTTT. The J gene is TRBJ1-1, the V gene TRBV6-5, with 7 bases lining up with TRBD1. With 4 bases clipped from V and 1 base from J, the junction kept 6 bases outside the gene matches. This CDR3 has 15 residues. The germline CDR1 and CDR2 sequences are MNHEY and SVGAGI.

This clone is a singleton in its sample. The J gene is TRBJ1-5, the V gene TRBV18; tentative D call: TRBD1 (5 bases). The germline V and J ends were trimmed by 0 bases and 5 bases, with 14 bases remaining between them. The CDR3 runs 16 residues. In germline, CDR1 is KGHSH, CDR2 LQKENI. As DNA, the CDR3 is TGTGCCAGCTCACCACCCGACAGATCGGGGGATCAGCCCCAGCATTTT. Amino acids: CASSPPDRSGDQPQHF.

The J gene is TRBJ1-6, the V gene TRBV7-9; the D is unclear. Germline CDR1 is SEHNR and CDR2 is FQNEAQ (reference sequence). Trimming removed 5 bases at V and 6 bases at J, with 14 bases between. The CDR3 contains 15 residues. The CDR3 nucleotides are TGTGCCAGCAGCCCCACGGGTGTGGGTAATTCACCCCTCCACTTT. Translated: CASSPTGVGNSPLHF.

The rearrangement uses TRBV11-3 and TRBJ1-1; D not resolved. The CDR3 consists of 14 residues. Germline CDR1 SGHNT, CDR2 YENEEA. Trimming removed 2 bases from V and 4 bases from J, with 11 bases in between. DNA of the CDR3: TGTGCCAGCAGCTTAACCGTCAGGAGCACTGAAGCTTTCTTT. Translation gives CASSLTVRSTEAFF. Combining the CDR3 with reference TRBV11-3 and TRBJ1-1 gives the whole variable domain EAGVVQSPRYKIIEKKQPVAFWCNPISGHNTLYWYLQNLGQGPELLIRYENEEAVDDSQLPKDRFSAERLKGVDSTLKIQPAELGDSAVYLCASSLTVRSTEAFFGQGTRLTVV.